This TCR beta chain appears in the sequencing data of a study of T cell responses to AZD1222 COVID-19 vaccine. The protocol was immunoSEQ multiplex PCR, while the TCRdb copy is restricted to in-frame clones and leaves out a portion. This sample yields around 200,000 clones, of which around 88% are seen a single time; 0.4% to 0.5% belongs to the top ten. Looked up from germline, CDR1 is LGHNA and CDR2 is YNFKEQ. The CDR3 loop spans 13 amino acids. V was cut by 4 bases and J by 5 bases, with 11 bases left in between. This receptor was identified in an adult in good health. Sample: peripheral blood, taken on day 0 of AZD1222 vaccination. The genes are TRBV4-2 and TRBJ1-1; D ambiguous. CDR3 amino acids: CASSPEGGTEAFF. The CDR3, as DNA: TGTGCCAGCAGCCCAGAAGGAGGGACTGAAGCTTTCTTT.